This TCR beta chain was captured in a study of tumor-infiltrating lymphocytes in primary liver carcinoma. To note about this clonotype: Its target is not known. A read error may produce the germline difference seen at one junction end.

A primer matching the constant region was used to make TCR beta cDNA from approximately 0.45 ug of total RNA. Three nested multiplex PCR rounds of slightly modified ARM-PCR generated TCR beta libraries. With TRBV1-TRBV30 forward primers and a C-beta reverse primer, the first two PCR rounds were run for approximately 10 cycles each. TCRdb reprocessed the multiplex PCR reads with MiXCR, giving one entry per CDR3 protein. Of about 210,000 distinct CDR3 sequences in the sample, about 85% are singletons; the top ten hold over 15%. The CDR3 has 16 residues. CDR1 and CDR2 from the germline V gene are SGHNT and YYREEE (reference sequence). Broader study findings: Roughly 8-24% of top clones, and no more, occurred in all five tumor regions. Blood trailed tumors significantly in top-250-clone fraction (p = 0.039).

Extraction of RNA together with DNA used roughly 18-32 mg of unsorted bulk tissue. This receptor was obtained from a man between 35 and 55 years old with primary liver carcinoma and hepatitis B virus infection. Sample: tumor tissue from primary liver carcinoma. V and J are TRBV5-4 and TRBJ2-2; D is perhaps TRBD2 (6 bases). The CDR3 sequence: CASSVARGRGTGDLFF. In nucleotides, the CDR3 is TGTGCCAGCAGCGTGGCCCGGGGGAGAGGCACCGGGGATCTGTTTTTT.